Shown below are 21 T cell receptor beta chains from a single sample sequenced in a study of blood T cell repertoires in COVID-19. The table came from immunoSEQ multiplex PCR; TCRdb's copy has only in-frame clones and leaves some out. The repertoire consists of approximately 170,000 clones, with 70% to 90% occurring once and the leading ten covering 7% to 7.5%. Sample: peripheral blood. The source is a woman older than 75 in a cohort sampled during active or convalescent COVID-19.

The V gene is TRBV6-2 or TRBV6-3, the J gene TRBJ2-5; tentative D call: TRBD2 (5 bases). The CDR3 loop spans 12 amino acids. With 2 bases removed from V and 8 bases from J, the gap between germline ends came to 9 bases. Germline V gene sequence: CDR1 MNHEY, CDR2 SVGEGT. The CDR3 spells CASSYILGTQYF. CDR3 nucleotides: TGTGCCAGCAGTTACATACTAGGCACCCAGTACTTC.

The chain combines TRBV4-3 with TRBJ2-7; tentative D call: TRBD1 (6 bases). This CDR3 comprises 17 residues. Germline values: CDR1 LGHNA, CDR2 YSLEER. V lost 3 bases, J lost 1 base, and 19 bases lay in between. The CDR3 nucleotides read TGCGCCAGCAGCCAGAACGCCGAGACAGGTATTTCCTACGAGCAGTACTTC. Translation: CASSQNAETGISYEQYF.

V and J are TRBV7-2 and TRBJ2-7; D not certain. This CDR3 has 13 residues. Germline lookup yields CDR1 SGHTA and CDR2 FQGNSA. The ends were cut back, 3 bases at V and 1 base at J, with 7 bases in the middle. DNA for the CDR3: TGTGCCAGCAGCTTTGGCAGGTCCTACGAGCAGTACTTC. It yields the protein CASSFGRSYEQYF.

In nucleotides, the CDR3 is TGTGCCAGCAGTTTATGGGCAGGGGTGGATGGCTACACCTTC. Its protein product is CASSLWAGVDGYTF. The chain uses TRBV28 and TRBJ1-2; TRBD1 might be the D (6 bases). Per germline, CDR1 MDHEN and CDR2 SYDVKM. This CDR3 is built from 14 residues. The V gene lost 0 bases and the J gene lost 6 bases, with 11 bases spanning the gap.

The J gene is TRBJ1-2, the V gene TRBV5-1; TRBD1 aligns across 9 bases. CDR1 SGHRS and CDR2 YFSETQ come from the germline V gene. J was trimmed by 6 bases and V by 4 bases; bases with no gene match: 7. The CDR3 has 14 residues. In DNA, the CDR3 is TGCGCCAGCAGCGTGACAGGGGGAAATGATGGCTACACCTTC. This sequence encodes CASSVTGGNDGYTF.

The rearrangement uses TRBV5-5 and TRBJ1-1, with D possibly matching TRBD1 (6 bases). With 3 bases removed from V and 1 base from J, the gap between germline ends came to 7 bases. The CDR3 extends over 13 amino acids. Germline loops: CDR1 SGHKS, CDR2 YYEKEE (reference sequence). The CDR3 region is CASSWGQNTEAFF. The CDR3, as DNA: TGTGCCAGCAGCTGGGGACAGAACACTGAAGCTTTCTTT.

The chain uses TRBV5-1 and TRBJ2-5, with TRBD2 identical over 8 bases. The CDR3 is 13 amino acids. Germline values: CDR1 SGHRS, CDR2 YFSETQ. V lost 4 bases to trimming and J lost 5 bases; unmatched junction nucleotides: 4. CDR3 DNA: TGCGCCAGCAGCATAGCGGGACGGGAGACCCAGTACTTC. The encoded protein is CASSIAGRETQYF.

The V and J genes are TRBV5-1 and TRBJ1-2; 7 bases are shared with TRBD1. Germline CDR1 and CDR2: SGHRS and YFSETQ. The CDR3 consists of 14 residues. V trimming: 1 base; J trimming: 1 base; junction bases outside the gene matches: 1. CDR3 DNA sequence: TGCGCCAGCAGCTTGCGACAGGGTAACTATGGCTACACCTTC. It encodes CASSLRQGNYGYTF.

The chain employs TRBV9 and TRBJ1-1, with 7 bases matching TRBD1. V shed 0 bases, J shed 3 bases, and the junction held 5 bases outside the gene matches. CDR1 is SGDLS, CDR2 YYNGEE, per germline. The CDR3 consists of 15 residues. The CDR3 sequence: CASSVAAGGYTEAFF. CDR3 DNA: TGTGCCAGCAGCGTAGCGGCAGGGGGGTACACTGAAGCTTTCTTT.

The V call is TRBV19, the J call TRBJ1-6, with 7 positions matching TRBD1. The CDR3 totals 17 residues. The germline V gene has CDR1 LNHDA and CDR2 SQIVND (reference sequence). Trimming cost V 5 bases and J 2 bases; bases outside gene matches: 9. CDR3 nucleotide sequence: TGTGCCAGTAGTCCGGCGACAGGGTATCCCTATAATTCACCCCTCCACTTT. Its translation: CASSPATGYPYNSPLHF.

The chain uses TRBV7-8 and TRBJ2-7; D might be TRBD1 (5 bases). The germline V and J ends were trimmed by 10 bases and 1 base, with 20 bases remaining between them. The CDR3 length is 15 residues. The germline V gene encodes CDR1 SGHVS and CDR2 FQNEAQ. The CDR3 protein is CATGTGRLGSYEQYV. As DNA, the CDR3 is TGTGCCACCGGTACAGGACGGTTAGGGTCCTACGAGCAGTACGTC.

The V call is TRBV11-2, the J call TRBJ2-2; no firm D call. Germline CDR1 and CDR2: SGHAT and FQNNGV. V lost 2 bases to trimming and J lost 2 bases, with 9 bases between them. CDR3 size: 15 residues. CDR3 nucleotides: TGTGCCAGCAGCTTATTCCGGTCAAACACCGGGGAGCTGTTTTTT. It encodes CASSLFRSNTGELFF. The full variable domain, rest sourced from reference TRBV11-2 and TRBJ2-2, is EAGVAQSPRYKIIEKRQSVAFWCNPISGHATLYWYQQILGQGPKLLIQFQNNGVVDDSQLPKDRFSAERLKGVDSTLKIQPAKLEDSAVYLCASSLFRSNTGELFFGEGSRLTVL.

The rearrangement links TRBV19 to TRBJ1-1; perhaps TRBD1 as D (6 bases). Germline values: CDR1 LNHDA, CDR2 SQIVND (reference sequence). Trimming took off 5 bases at V and 6 bases at J, with 13 bases between the two ends. The CDR3 totals 13 residues. The CDR3 region is CASSVQGAAEAFF. In DNA, the CDR3 is TGTGCCAGTAGTGTACAGGGTGCGGCTGAAGCTTTCTTT. Variable domain in full (rest from reference TRBV19 and TRBJ1-1): DGGITQSPKYLFRKEGQNVTLSCEQNLNHDAMYWYRQDPGQGLRLIYYSQIVNDFQKGDIAEGYSVSREKKESFPLTVTSAQKNPTAFYLCASSVQGAAEAFFGQGTRLTVV.

The J gene is TRBJ1-1, the V gene TRBV6-5, with a tentative D call TRBD1 (6 bases). Germline CDR1 is MNHEY and CDR2 is SVGAGI. Trimming took 7 bases from V and 3 from J, leaving 18 bases between them. This CDR3 is built from 15 residues. The CDR3 DNA reads as TGTGCCAGCATTGTCAGGGGCCGGGTTTACACTGAAGCTTTCTTT. Translated: CASIVRGRVYTEAFF.

The chain employs TRBV9 and TRBJ1-4, with 7 bases lining up with TRBD1. Germline CDR1 is SGDLS and CDR2 is YYNGEE. This CDR3 region has 17 residues. Unmatched junction bases numbered 6, after V lost 1 base and J lost 0 bases. CDR3 region: CASSVSPGGATNEKLFF. DNA for the CDR3: TGTGCCAGCAGCGTATCCCCAGGGGGAGCAACTAATGAAAAACTGTTTTTT.

The chain couples TRBV4-3 to TRBJ1-1; D not resolved. The CDR3 covers 13 residues. V lost 2 bases and J 5 bases, leaving 9 bases between the germline ends. Germline V gene data show CDR1 as LGHNA and CDR2 as YSLEER. For the CDR3, the DNA is TGCGCCAGCAGCCAAAGACCCGGGACTGAAGCTTTCTTT. Translated: CASSQRPGTEAFF.

This clone occurred once. The chain has TRBV3-1 (or the pseudogene TRBV3-2) and TRBJ2-3; 13 nucleotides align to TRBD2. Germline V gene data show CDR1 as LGHDT and CDR2 as YNNKEL (reference sequence). This CDR3 region has 17 residues. Trimming took 1 base from V and 3 from J; bases not matched to a gene: 4. CDR3 loop: CASSQVTSGGHTDTQYF. In nucleotides, the CDR3 is TGTGCCAGCAGCCAAGTGACTAGCGGGGGGCATACAGATACGCAGTATTTT.

The chain has TRBV11-3 and TRBJ2-7; 10 bases are a match to TRBD1. V lost 1 base, J lost 6 bases, and 6 bases stayed unmatched. The V gene's germline CDR1 is SGHNT and CDR2 YENEEA. The CDR3 extends over 15 amino acids. The CDR3 here is CASSLGGDRGREQYF. The DNA of the CDR3 is TGTGCCAGCAGCTTAGGAGGTGACAGGGGGCGCGAGCAGTACTTC.

J is TRBJ2-7 and V is TRBV30; D perhaps matches TRBD1 (7 bases). Germline lookup yields CDR1 GTSNPN and CDR2 SVGIG (reference sequence). The CDR3 has 15 amino acids. Deletions cut 0 bases from V and 5 bases from J, with 17 bases between. The CDR3 DNA follows: TGTGCCTGGAGTGTATTGGGCAGGGGGGCGGACGAGCAGTACTTC. Its translation is CAWSVLGRGADEQYF.

The chain carries TRBV3-1 (or the pseudogene TRBV3-2) and TRBJ2-3, with 8 bases matching TRBD2. Germline assignment: CDR1 LGHDT and CDR2 YNNKEL (reference sequence). V lost 0 bases and J lost 10; bases outside the gene matches: 3. The CDR3 contains 13 residues. CDR3 DNA: TGTGCCAGCAGCCAAGATTTGACTAGCGCGCAGTATTTT. Translation: CASSQDLTSAQYF.

The chain combines TRBV5-4 with TRBJ1-1; TRBD1 might be the D (5 bases). The ends were cut back, 3 bases at V and 3 bases at J, with 12 bases in the middle. The CDR3 loop spans 14 amino acids. Looked up from germline, CDR1 is SGHNT and CDR2 is YYREEE (reference sequence). In DNA, the CDR3 is TGTGCCAGCAGCTCCCGGGCCAGGGACACTGAAGCTTTCTTT. Protein: CASSSRARDTEAFF.